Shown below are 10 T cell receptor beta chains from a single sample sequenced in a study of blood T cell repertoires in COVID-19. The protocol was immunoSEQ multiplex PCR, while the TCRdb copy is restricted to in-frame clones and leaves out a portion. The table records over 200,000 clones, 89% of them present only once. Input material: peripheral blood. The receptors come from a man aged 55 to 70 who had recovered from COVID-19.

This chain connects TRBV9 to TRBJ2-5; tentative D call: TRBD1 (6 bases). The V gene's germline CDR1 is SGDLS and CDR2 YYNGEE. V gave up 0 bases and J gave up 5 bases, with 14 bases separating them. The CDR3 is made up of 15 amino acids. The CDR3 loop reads CASSVAGVELETQYF. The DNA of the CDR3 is TGTGCCAGCAGCGTAGCAGGGGTGGAACTCGAGACCCAGTACTTC.

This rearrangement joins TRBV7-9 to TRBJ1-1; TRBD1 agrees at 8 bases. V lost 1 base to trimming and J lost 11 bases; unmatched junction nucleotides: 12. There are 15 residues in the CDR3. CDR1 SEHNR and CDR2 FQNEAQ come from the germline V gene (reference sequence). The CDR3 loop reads CASSLVGQGAVGAFF. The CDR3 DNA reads TGTGCCAGCAGCTTAGTGGGGCAGGGGGCGGTTGGCGCTTTCTTT. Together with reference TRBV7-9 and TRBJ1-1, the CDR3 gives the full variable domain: DTGVSQNPRHKITKRGQNVTFRCDPISEHNRLYWYRQTLGQGPEFLTYFQNEAQLEKSRLLSDRFSAERPKGSFSTLEIQRTEQGDSAMYLCASSLVGQGAVGAFFGQGTRLTVV.

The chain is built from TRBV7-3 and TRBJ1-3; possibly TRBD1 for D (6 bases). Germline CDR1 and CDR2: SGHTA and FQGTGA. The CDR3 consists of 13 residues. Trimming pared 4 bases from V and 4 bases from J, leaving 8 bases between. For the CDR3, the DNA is TGTGCCAGCAGCTCGGGACACGGAAACACCATATATTTT. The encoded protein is CASSSGHGNTIYF.

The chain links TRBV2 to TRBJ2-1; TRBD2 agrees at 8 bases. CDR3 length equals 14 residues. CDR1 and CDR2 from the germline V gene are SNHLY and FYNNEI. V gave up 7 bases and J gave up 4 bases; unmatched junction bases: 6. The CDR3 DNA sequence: TGTGCCAGCATGAGTAGCGGGGTTTACAATGAGCAGTTCTTC. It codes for CASMSSGVYNEQFF.

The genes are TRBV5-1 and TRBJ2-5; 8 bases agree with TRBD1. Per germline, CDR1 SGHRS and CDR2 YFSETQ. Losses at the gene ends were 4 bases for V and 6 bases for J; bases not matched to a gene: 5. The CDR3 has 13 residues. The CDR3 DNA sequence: TGCGCCAGCAGCGAGGGACAGGCGAAGACCCAGTACTTC. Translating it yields CASSEGQAKTQYF.

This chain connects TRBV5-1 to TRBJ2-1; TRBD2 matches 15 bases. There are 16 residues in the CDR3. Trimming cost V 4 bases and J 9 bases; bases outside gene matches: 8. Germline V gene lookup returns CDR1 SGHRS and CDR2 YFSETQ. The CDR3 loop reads CASSLGPGLAGGEQFF. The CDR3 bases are TGCGCCAGCAGCCTCGGGCCGGGACTAGCGGGGGGTGAGCAGTTCTTC.

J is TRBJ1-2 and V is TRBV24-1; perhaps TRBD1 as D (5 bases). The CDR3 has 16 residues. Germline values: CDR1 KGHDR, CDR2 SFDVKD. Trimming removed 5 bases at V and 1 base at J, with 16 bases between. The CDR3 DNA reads TGTGCCACCAGTGCCTGGGGACTATTAGTTAACTATGGCTACACCTTC. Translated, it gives CATSAWGLLVNYGYTF.

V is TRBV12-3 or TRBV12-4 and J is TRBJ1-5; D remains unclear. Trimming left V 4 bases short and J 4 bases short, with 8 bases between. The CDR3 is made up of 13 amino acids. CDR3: CASSSRGNQPQHF. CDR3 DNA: TGTGCCAGCAGTTCGCGGGGAAATCAGCCCCAGCATTTT.

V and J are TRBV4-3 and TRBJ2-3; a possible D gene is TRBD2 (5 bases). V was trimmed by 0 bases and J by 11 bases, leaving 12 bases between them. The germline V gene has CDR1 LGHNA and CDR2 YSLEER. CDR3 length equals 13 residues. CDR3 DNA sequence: TGCGCCAGCAGCCAAGAAGGGAGCGTGAGGCAGTATTTT. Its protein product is CASSQEGSVRQYF.

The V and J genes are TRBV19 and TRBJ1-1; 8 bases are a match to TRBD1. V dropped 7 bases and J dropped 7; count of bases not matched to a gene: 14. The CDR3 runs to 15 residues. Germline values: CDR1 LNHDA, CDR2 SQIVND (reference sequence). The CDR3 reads CASTQDRDVWFEAFF. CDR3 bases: TGTGCCAGTACCCAGGACAGGGATGTTTGGTTTGAAGCTTTCTTT. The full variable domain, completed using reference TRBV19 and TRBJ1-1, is DGGITQSPKYLFRKEGQNVTLSCEQNLNHDAMYWYRQDPGQGLRLIYYSQIVNDFQKGDIAEGYSVSREKKESFPLTVTSAQKNPTAFYLCASTQDRDVWFEAFFGQGTRLTVV.